Presented here are 30 T cell receptor beta chains from one specimen sequenced in a study of cytomegalovirus exposure and HLA in healthy donors. TCRdb's copy holds only in-frame clones and misses some; the assay was immunoSEQ multiplex PCR. Of 80,000 to 100,000 clones listed, just over 90% are singletons. The specimen was PBMCs. These receptors were taken from a man aged 30 to 45 in good health and CMV-seronegative.

As DNA, the CDR3 is TGTGCCAGCAGTTCTCCATCGGGGGATCAAGAGACCCAGTACTTC. This sequence encodes CASSSPSGDQETQYF. V is TRBV28 and J is TRBJ2-5, with D possibly matching TRBD2 (6 bases). The CDR3 has 15 residues. Germline loops: CDR1 MDHEN, CDR2 SYDVKM. Trimming cost V 4 bases and J 2 bases, with 14 bases left between them.

The chain combines TRBV11-2 with TRBJ2-1, with TRBD1 matching 7 bases. CDR3 length equals 18 residues. Germline CDR1 SGHAT, CDR2 FQNNGV. V dropped 1 base and J dropped 0; count of bases not matched to a gene: 9. CDR3 protein: CASSLGRWDRSSYNEQFF. The DNA for the CDR3 is TGTGCCAGCAGCTTAGGAAGGTGGGACAGAAGCTCCTACAATGAGCAGTTCTTC.

This clone was seen only once. The chain combines TRBV28 with TRBJ1-5; D uncertain. V dropped 3 bases and J dropped 4 bases, with 16 bases sitting between them. Germline V gene data show CDR1 as MDHEN and CDR2 as SYDVKM. The CDR3 sequence is 16 residues long. CDR3 DNA sequence: TGTGCCAGCAGTTTTGCGGGATACCGTGCTAATCAGCCCCAGCATTTT. It specifies CASSFAGYRANQPQHF.

The DNA for the CDR3 is TGTGCCAGCAGTGCTGGCAGGGGGTCGATTTATAGCAATCAGCCCCAGCATTTT. It codes for CASSAGRGSIYSNQPQHF. This rearrangement joins TRBV6-1 to TRBJ1-5; 7 bases are a match to TRBD1. V lost 4 bases, J lost 0 bases, and 12 bases stayed unmatched. The CDR3 has 18 amino acids. Germline V gene data show CDR1 as MNHNS and CDR2 as SASEGT.

V gene TRBV6-1 combines with J gene TRBJ2-1; 7 nucleotides align to TRBD1. The CDR3 covers 16 residues. Trimming cost V 2 bases and J 3 bases; bases outside gene matches: 7. Germline CDR1 is MNHNS and CDR2 is SASEGT. The CDR3 reads CASSENGPGGYNEQFF. The CDR3 nucleotides read TGTGCCAGCAGTGAAAATGGTCCAGGGGGCTACAATGAGCAGTTCTTC.

This chain joins TRBV11-2 and TRBJ2-1; unclear D gene. The CDR3 has 16 amino acids. Trimming took off 5 bases at V and 3 bases at J, with 17 bases between the two ends. Germline loops: CDR1 SGHAT, CDR2 FQNNGV. The CDR3 region is CASSQSQVAIYNEQFF. CDR3 sequence (DNA): TGTGCCAGCAGCCAGAGTCAGGTGGCGATCTACAATGAGCAGTTCTTC.

The chain couples TRBV13 to TRBJ2-1; possible D gene TRBD1, 6 bases. The CDR3 covers 20 residues. The germline V gene has CDR1 PRHDT and CDR2 FYEKMQ (reference sequence). V was pared by 5 bases and J by 3 bases, with 29 bases between. The DNA of the CDR3 is TGTGCCAGCAGCAAAGAAAGCGGCGCAGCCCCGAGGGGGATCTACAATGAGCAGTTCTTC. Protein sequence: CASSKESGAAPRGIYNEQFF.

The J gene is TRBJ1-1, the V gene TRBV28; D not certain. The V and J ends lost 1 base and 7 bases respectively, with 7 bases between them. This CDR3 region has 12 residues. Germline V CDR1 and CDR2: MDHEN, SYDVKM. This chain's CDR3 is CASSLSGYEAFF. Here the CDR3 DNA reads TGTGCCAGCAGTTTATCAGGATATGAAGCTTTCTTT.

This chain uses TRBV9 with TRBJ2-3; a weak D match, TRBD2 (6 bases). This CDR3 comprises 15 residues. CDR1 and CDR2 from the germline V gene are SGDLS and YYNGEE. V was clipped by 0 bases and J by 5 bases, with 13 bases between them. CDR3 sequence: CASSVVDGRGDTQYF. The CDR3 nucleotides are TGTGCCAGCAGCGTAGTCGACGGGAGAGGAGATACGCAGTATTTT.

This clone was recorded only once. The J gene is TRBJ2-5, the V gene TRBV2; tentatively, D is TRBD1 (5 bases). The CDR3 has 13 amino acids. The V and J ends lost 4 bases and 2 bases respectively, with 8 bases between them. Germline V gives CDR1 SNHLY, CDR2 FYNNEI. CDR3 in DNA: TGTGCCAGCAGTGCCCGACAGCAAGAGACCCAGTACTTC. Amino acids: CASSARQQETQYF.

The count of this clone is one. The chain employs TRBV4-1 and TRBJ2-5; 11 nucleotides match TRBD1. The germline gives CDR1 MGHRA, CDR2 YSYEKL. The CDR3 has 15 amino acids. V trimming: 4 bases; J trimming: 4 bases; junction bases outside the gene matches: 5. The CDR3 sequence is CASSLGQGAGETQYF. The DNA of the CDR3 is TGCGCCAGCAGCCTCGGACAGGGGGCCGGAGAGACCCAGTACTTC.

The chain combines TRBV2 with TRBJ1-4; 8 bases are a match to TRBD1. Trimming took 5 bases from V and 5 from J; bases not matched to a gene: 7. This CDR3 is built from 15 residues. CDR1 is SNHLY and CDR2 is FYNNEI in the germline V gene. In DNA form, the CDR3 reads TGTGCCAGCAGTACTCAGGGGGCGAGAAATGAAAAACTGTTTTTT. This translates into CASSTQGARNEKLFF.

V is TRBV6-6 and J is TRBJ2-5, with 9 nucleotides matching TRBD2. After removal of 0 bases from V and 3 bases from J, the junction contained 2 bases not matched to a gene. Germline CDR1 reads MNHNY; CDR2 reads SVGAGI (reference sequence). The CDR3 length is 15 residues. The CDR3 sequence is CASSYSRTSEETQYF. For the CDR3, the DNA is TGTGCCAGCAGTTACTCAAGGACTAGCGAAGAGACCCAGTACTTC.

The rearrangement links TRBV6-5 to TRBJ2-3; D not certain. This CDR3 comprises 14 residues. Trimming left V 6 bases short and J 0 bases short, with 10 bases between. The V gene's germline CDR1 is MNHEY and CDR2 SVGAGI. The CDR3 nucleotides are TGTGCCAGCAGGCCCATGGAGAGCACAGATACGCAGTATTTT. It codes for CASRPMESTDTQYF.

The V call is TRBV6-6, the J call TRBJ2-7, with D uncertain. The V and J ends lost 5 bases and 2 bases respectively, with 10 bases between them. This CDR3 contains 13 residues. Germline V gene data show CDR1 as MNHNY and CDR2 as SVGAGI (reference sequence). CDR3 sequence reads: CASSHPGPYEQYF. The CDR3 DNA reads as TGTGCCAGCAGTCACCCCGGTCCCTACGAGCAGTACTTC.

The chain couples TRBV7-8 to TRBJ2-3; possible D gene TRBD2, 7 bases. V shed 5 bases and J shed 7 bases, with 25 bases lying between them. The length of the CDR3 is 17 residues. Looked up from germline, CDR1 is SGHVS and CDR2 is FQNEAQ. Written as DNA, the CDR3 is TGTGCCAGCAGCCCCCGCGATTTGGGGGGGCTTCGATATACGCAGTATTTT. Amino acid sequence: CASSPRDLGGLRYTQYF.

The chain uses TRBV4-2 and TRBJ2-1, with 7 bases that match TRBD1. The CDR3 totals 14 residues. The germline V gene has CDR1 LGHNA and CDR2 YNFKEQ. The V segment lost 2 bases and the J segment 8 bases; nucleotides outside the gene matches: 6. CDR3 bases: TGTGCCAGCAGCCAATACCAGACAGGGTATGAGCAGTTCTTC. Protein: CASSQYQTGYEQFF.

This clone was found a few times. This chain uses TRBV10-3 with TRBJ1-1, with unresolved D. In germline, CDR1 is ENHRY, CDR2 SYGVKD. CDR3 size: 11 residues. Trimming removed 4 bases from V and 4 bases from J, with 4 bases in between. CDR3 sequence (DNA): TGTGCCATCAGTGCGGGCACTGAAGCTTTCTTT. Amino acids: CAISAGTEAFF.

The chain couples TRBV14 to TRBJ2-1; D might be TRBD1 (7 bases). Looked up from germline, CDR1 is SGHDN and CDR2 is FVKESK. This CDR3 has 17 residues. V gave up 3 bases and J gave up 0 bases, with 15 bases separating them. The CDR3, as DNA: TGTGCCAGCAGCCAGATGGAGGGGGCGAGCTCCTACAATGAGCAGTTCTTC. Translated: CASSQMEGASSYNEQFF.

The rearrangement links TRBV27 to TRBJ1-5, with D maybe TRBD1 (5 bases). Germline V gene sequence: CDR1 MNHEY, CDR2 SMNVEV (reference sequence). The CDR3 loop spans 14 amino acids. V lost 6 bases and J 1 base, leaving 10 bases between the germline ends. The CDR3 loop is CASRTGVSNQPQHF. DNA for the CDR3: TGTGCCAGCAGAACGGGGGTCAGCAATCAGCCCCAGCATTTT.

The chain has TRBV18 and TRBJ1-4; TRBD1 matches 8 bases. There are 15 residues in the CDR3. Trimming took 0 bases from V and 7 from J; bases not matched to a gene: 4. Germline CDR1 and CDR2: KGHSH and LQKENI. The CDR3 nucleotides read TGTGCCAGCTCACCACCTTCACAGGGGGTTGAAAAACTGTTTTTT. This translates into CASSPPSQGVEKLFF.

The chain combines TRBV2 with TRBJ1-6; D uncertain. Germline V gene data show CDR1 as SNHLY and CDR2 as FYNNEI. The CDR3 is 15 amino acids. V was trimmed by 5 bases and J by 9 bases, leaving 17 bases between them. The CDR3 loop is CASSSQPNRGSPLHF. CDR3 nucleotides: TGTGCCAGCAGTTCTCAACCGAATCGCGGTTCACCCCTCCACTTT.

V usage is TRBV14 and J usage is TRBJ2-7; no clear D gene. Trimming took off 3 bases at V and 3 bases at J, with 9 bases between the two ends. CDR3 length equals 13 residues. Looked up from germline, CDR1 is SGHDN and CDR2 is FVKESK. The CDR3 DNA follows: TGTGCCAGCAGCCACCTAGACTTCTACGAGCAGTACTTC. The encoded protein is CASSHLDFYEQYF.

This sequence joins TRBV11-2 and TRBJ1-1, with D possibly TRBD1 on 6 matching bases. Deletions cut 3 bases from V and 3 bases from J, with 17 bases between. This CDR3 spans 16 amino acids. Germline CDR1 and CDR2: SGHAT and FQNNGV. In nucleotides, the CDR3 is TGTGCCAGCAGCTTGAGCGGGGGGCTGGACCACACTGAAGCTTTCTTT. Its protein is CASSLSGGLDHTEAFF.

J is TRBJ2-5 and V is TRBV5-1; D is possibly TRBD1 (6 bases). This CDR3 is built from 14 residues. CDR1 is SGHRS and CDR2 is YFSETQ in the germline V gene. V was clipped by 0 bases and J by 5 bases, with 11 bases between them. CDR3 sequence reads: CASSLDRDGETQYF. The CDR3 coding sequence is TGCGCCAGCAGCTTGGACAGGGATGGGGAGACCCAGTACTTC.

This chain joins TRBV11-2 and TRBJ1-2, with D uncertain. The germline V gene has CDR1 SGHAT and CDR2 FQNNGV. The V gene lost 5 bases and the J gene lost 2 bases, with 9 bases spanning the gap. This CDR3 is 13 amino acids long. CDR3 DNA: TGTGCCAGCAGCCCCGGTCTAAACTATGGCTACACCTTC. This gives the protein CASSPGLNYGYTF. Together with reference TRBV11-2 and TRBJ1-2, the CDR3 gives the full variable domain: EAGVAQSPRYKIIEKRQSVAFWCNPISGHATLYWYQQILGQGPKLLIQFQNNGVVDDSQLPKDRFSAERLKGVDSTLKIQPAKLEDSAVYLCASSPGLNYGYTFGSGTRLTVV.

The CDR3, as DNA: TGTGCCAGCTCACCACAGAGGGCCCAAGAGACCCAGTACTTC. It is translated as CASSPQRAQETQYF. The chain is built from TRBV18 and TRBJ2-5; tentatively, D is TRBD2 (5 bases). The CDR3 sequence is 14 residues long. Per the germline V gene, CDR1 is KGHSH and CDR2 is LQKENI. Between the trimmed V and J ends, which lost 1 base and 1 base, there was a span of 7 bases.

The CDR3 DNA sequence: TGTGCCAGCAGCGTGGCGGGACTAGCGGGGGGGCCTAAAGAATACAATGAGCAGTTCTTC. Amino acids: CASSVAGLAGGPKEYNEQFF. The chain couples TRBV9 to TRBJ2-1; the match to TRBD2 covers 16 bases. Germline lookup yields CDR1 SGDLS and CDR2 YYNGEE. J lost 4 bases, V lost 2 bases, and 12 bases had no gene match. The CDR3 spans 20 residues.

This clone occurred a few times. The chain combines TRBV28 with TRBJ2-7; D perhaps matches TRBD1 (6 bases). V shed 8 bases and J shed 1 base, with 18 bases lying between them. There are 15 residues in the CDR3. The germline V gene has CDR1 MDHEN and CDR2 SYDVKM. The CDR3 spells CASSPLLDSSYEQYF. The CDR3 nucleotides are TGTGCCAGCTCCCCCTTATTGGACAGTTCCTACGAGCAGTACTTC.

This clone showed up just once. The rearrangement joins TRBV9 to TRBJ2-2, with a possible D match to TRBD2 (6 bases). Trimming stripped 4 bases from V and 2 bases from J, with 15 bases between. CDR3 size: 16 residues. From germline, CDR1 is SGDLS and CDR2 YYNGEE. CDR3 protein: CASSQTPGLNTGELFF. CDR3 nucleotide sequence: TGTGCCAGCAGCCAAACCCCCGGACTAAACACCGGGGAGCTGTTTTTT.